This T cell receptor (beta chain) was profiled in a study of blood T cells in healthy people across ages. For the second PCR, which ran for about 7 to 11 cycles, a sample-barcoded 5' primer and a J-beta primer mix were used. TCRdb independently ran MiXCR on the 5' RACE reads; one entry per CDR3 protein. The profile covers over 950,000 distinct CDR3 sequences, with just over 50% appearing a single time and 20% to 25% taken by the ten largest. V lost 5 bases to trimming and J lost 6 bases; unmatched junction nucleotides: 11. The germline V gene encodes CDR1 DFQATT and CDR2 SNEGSKA (reference sequence). The CDR3 is made up of 14 amino acids.

Sequencing was done on a sample of blood. This receptor was taken from a woman aged 55-69 years in good health. J is TRBJ1-2 and V is TRBV20-1; 8 bases are a match to TRBD1. Here the CDR3 DNA reads TGCAGTGCTCGCCTACCGGGACAGGCCAATGGCTACACCTTC. It yields the protein CSARLPGQANGYTF.